This is a list of T cell receptor beta chains from one sample in a study of response to subunit inactivated influenza vaccine. TCRdb passed the RT-PCR reads through MiXCR, listing each CDR3 protein once. This sample carries about 570,000 distinct CDR3 sequences, about 11% of them seen once, and the ten largest clones take approximately 11%. This same sample was also part of a study on T cells expressing NK-cell markers.

The specimen was PBMCs from blood, collected on the day of vaccination. These receptors originate from a man aged 45-60 years who received an inactivated influenza vaccine. Each CDR3 is given with its conserved first and last residue. Each record gives: V gene, J gene, clone size, D gene, CDR3 DNA, CDR3 protein. The D gene is left open where the match is weak. Clone size appears in some rows only: once, few, many, or a class for an expanded clone.

V: TRBV2; J: TRBJ1-5; size: NA; D: TRBD1; DNA: TGTGCCAGCAATCAGGACGACAGGGTTGGACAGCCCCAGCATTTT; CDR3: CASNQDDRVGQPQHF
V: TRBV12-3/TRBV12-4; J: TRBJ2-5; size: many; D: NA; DNA: TGTGCCAGCAGTCAGGGGGGGCGAAGAGAGACCCAGTACTTC; CDR3: CASSQGGRRETQYF
V: TRBV5-4; J: TRBJ2-5; size: NA; D: TRBD1; DNA: TGTGCCAGCAGCCCCACCGGACAGGCGCGGGAGACCCAGTACTTC; CDR3: CASSPTGQARETQYF
V: TRBV7-2; J: TRBJ2-1; size: NA; D: NA; DNA: TGTGCCAGCGGCTCCAGTACCGTTCAGTTCTTC; CDR3: CASGSSTVQFF
V: TRBV12-3/TRBV12-4; J: TRBJ1-5; size: many; D: TRBD1; DNA: TGTGCCAGCAGACAGACAGGGAGCAATCAGCCCCAGCATTTT; CDR3: CASRQTGSNQPQHF
V: TRBV27; J: TRBJ2-1; size: NA; D: TRBD2; DNA: TGTGCCAGCAGTTCTCCCCGGACTAGCGGGAGGGCCACTGAGCAGTTCTTC; CDR3: CASSSPRTSGRATEQFF
V: TRBV7-9; J: TRBJ2-1; size: NA; D: NA; DNA: TGTGCCAGCAACCCCTTGCCGGGGACCCCTAGCATCGAGCAGTTCTTC; CDR3: CASNPLPGTPSIEQFF
V: TRBV6-1; J: TRBJ2-3; size: few; D: NA; DNA: TGTGCCACCCGAGAGAAGGGCATCACAGATACGCAGTATTTT; CDR3: CATREKGITDTQYF
V: TRBV6-2/TRBV6-3; J: TRBJ2-2; size: few; D: NA; DNA: TGTGCCAGCAGTTACCCTATCGGCAGGGTAAACACCGGGGAGCTGTTTTTT; CDR3: CASSYPIGRVNTGELFF
V: TRBV27; J: TRBJ2-1; size: few; D: TRBD2; DNA: TGTGCCAGCAGTTTGGGGTTTTTCGGACTAGCGGGAGGCGGGGGCTATGAGCAGTTCTTC; CDR3: CASSLGFFGLAGGGGYEQFF
V: TRBV6-2/TRBV6-3; J: TRBJ1-1; size: few; D: NA; DNA: TGTGCCAGCAGCCCGAGGGGCGAGATCACTGAAGCTTTCTTT; CDR3: CASSPRGEITEAFF
V: TRBV7-2; J: TRBJ1-5; size: few; D: NA; DNA: TGTGCCAGCAGCGTCGAGACCGGGGGGGGCAATCAGCCCCAGCATTTT; CDR3: CASSVETGGGNQPQHF
V: TRBV7-9; J: TRBJ1-2; size: NA; D: NA; DNA: TGTGCCAGCAGCTTAGGTCGGCAGGACTATGGCTACACCTTC; CDR3: CASSLGRQDYGYTF
V: TRBV6-5; J: TRBJ1-2; size: few; D: TRBD1; DNA: TGTGCCAGCAGTTACGGCGGGACAGGGTTATATGGCTACACCTTC; CDR3: CASSYGGTGLYGYTF
V: TRBV7-9; J: TRBJ2-2; size: NA; D: NA; DNA: TGTGCCAGCAGTCGAACAGGGGAGGCTAACACACCCCGGGAGCTGTTTTTT; CDR3: CASSRTGEANTPRELFF
V: TRBV4-3; J: TRBJ2-7; size: many; D: NA; DNA: TGTGCCAGCAGCCCAGGAGGTGGATACGAGCAGTACTTC; CDR3: CASSPGGGYEQYF
V: TRBV19; J: TRBJ2-7; size: NA; D: NA; DNA: TGTGCCAGTAGTATTGGGACCGGGAAATACGAGCAGTACTTC; CDR3: CASSIGTGKYEQYF
V: TRBV6-5; J: TRBJ2-1; size: few; D: NA; DNA: TGTGCCAGCAGTTATTACGGGGTTAGCTCCTACAATGAGCAGTTCTTC; CDR3: CASSYYGVSSYNEQFF
V: TRBV15; J: TRBJ2-1; size: many; D: NA; DNA: TGTGCCACCAGCAGTGCCTACAATGAGCAGTTCTTC; CDR3: CATSSAYNEQFF
V: TRBV6-1; J: TRBJ2-3; size: few; D: TRBD2; DNA: TGTGCCAGCAGATGGACTAGCGGGATAGGGGATACGCAGTATTTT; CDR3: CASRWTSGIGDTQYF
V: TRBV2; J: TRBJ2-7; size: few; D: TRBD2; DNA: TGTGCCAGCAGAAGACTAGCGGGAGATAGAAACGAGCAGTACTTC; CDR3: CASRRLAGDRNEQYF
V: TRBV29-1; J: TRBJ2-1; size: few; D: TRBD2; DNA: TGCAGCGTTGAATATCGACTAGCATCCTACAATGAGCAGTTCTTC; CDR3: CSVEYRLASYNEQFF
V: TRBV15; J: TRBJ2-3; size: NA; D: TRBD1; DNA: TGTGCCACCAGCAGAATTTTCCGGGACAGCCGCCCCAGCACAGATACGCAGTATTTT; CDR3: CATSRIFRDSRPSTDTQYF
V: TRBV6-1; J: TRBJ2-3; size: NA; D: TRBD2; DNA: TGTGCCAGCAGCCCTAGCCCGGCTAGCGGGGGGTTAGATACGCAGTATTTT; CDR3: CASSPSPASGGLDTQYF
V: TRBV27; J: TRBJ1-2; size: many; D: TRBD1; DNA: TGTGCCAGCAGTTTAAGTCGGCAGGGGGTCTATGGCTACACCTTC; CDR3: CASSLSRQGVYGYTF
V: TRBV4-1; J: TRBJ1-4; size: few; D: TRBD1; DNA: TGCGCCAGCAGCCGCCTTCTGGACAGGGGGTCCGCAACTAATGAAAAACTGTTTTTT; CDR3: CASSRLLDRGSATNEKLFF
V: TRBV29-1; J: TRBJ2-7; size: NA; D: NA; DNA: TGCAGCGTTGAGGTGGGGGGCGCTTCCTACGAGCAGTACTTC; CDR3: CSVEVGGASYEQYF
V: TRBV20-1; J: TRBJ1-1; size: many; D: TRBD1; DNA: TGCAGTGCTAGCGAACAGGGGGCGAACACTGAAGCTTTCTTT; CDR3: CSASEQGANTEAFF
V: TRBV4-1; J: TRBJ1-5; size: few; D: NA; DNA: TGCGCCAGCAGCCAAGACAGGACAGCCAATCAGCCCCAGCATTTT; CDR3: CASSQDRTANQPQHF
V: TRBV7-9; J: TRBJ2-7; size: few; D: NA; DNA: TGTGCCAGCAGCTTAGTGGGGTTGTACGAGCAGTACTTC; CDR3: CASSLVGLYEQYF
V: TRBV4-1; J: TRBJ2-2; size: NA; D: NA; DNA: TGCGCCAGCAGCCAAGAAGGGACCCTAGCTAACGGGGAGCTGTTTTTT; CDR3: CASSQEGTLANGELFF
V: TRBV12-3/TRBV12-4; J: TRBJ1-2; size: NA; D: NA; DNA: TGTGCCAGCAGTTTAAGGACTAACTATGGCTACACCTTC; CDR3: CASSLRTNYGYTF
V: TRBV4-3; J: TRBJ1-4; size: many; D: NA; DNA: TGCGCCAGCAGCCAAGGGCAGGAAAATAATGAAAAACTGTTTTTT; CDR3: CASSQGQENNEKLFF
V: TRBV20-1; J: TRBJ1-2; size: NA; D: NA; DNA: TGCAGTGCTGCCCAGGGGAAGGGGGTTAGCTATGGCTACACCTTC; CDR3: CSAAQGKGVSYGYTF
V: TRBV6-5; J: TRBJ1-2; size: few; D: NA; DNA: TGTGCCAGCACAAATACCCAGGGCGGCTACACCTTC; CDR3: CASTNTQGGYTF
V: TRBV7-9; J: TRBJ1-1; size: NA; D: NA; DNA: TGTGCCAGCAGCTTAGTCGGCAGGGCCACTGAAGCTTTCTTT; CDR3: CASSLVGRATEAFF
V: TRBV12-3/TRBV12-4; J: TRBJ1-4; size: many; D: NA; DNA: TGTGCCAGCAGTCAAGGGGGAGTGAGTGAAAAACTGTTTTTT; CDR3: CASSQGGVSEKLFF
V: TRBV9; J: TRBJ2-3; size: few; D: TRBD2; DNA: TGTGCCAGCAGCGTAGACTGGGGGACTAGCGGAGATACGCAGTATTTT; CDR3: CASSVDWGTSGDTQYF
V: TRBV20-1; J: TRBJ2-1; size: few; D: TRBD2; DNA: TGCAGTGCCCTCGTAGCGGGCGCCTACAATGAGCAGTTCTTC; CDR3: CSALVAGAYNEQFF